The clone carrying this TCR beta chain was counted a single time. Its antigen is currently unknown. Clones were read by immunoSEQ multiplex PCR, and TCRdb kept only the in-frame ones, dropping some. Here the sample spans 150,000 to 200,000 clones, around 90% being singletons. This sample is part of a study of T cell responses to AZD1222 COVID-19 vaccine. The CDR3 totals 15 residues. CDR1 is SGHAT, CDR2 FQNNGV, per germline. The V segment lost 6 bases and the J segment 4 bases; nucleotides outside the gene matches: 7. Whole-study results and caveats: There were vaccine-associated CD4 TCRs across spike, dominant at 160-218 and 743-854. Nearly half of spike-specific TCRs reportedly go after variant regions that carry no mutations.

The genes are TRBV11-2 and TRBJ2-7; 12 bases are shared with TRBD2. This clonotype was obtained from an adult in good health. The sample in question was peripheral blood, obtained on day 0 of MenACWY control vaccination. CDR3 sequence (DNA): TGTGCCAGCAGAGAAGGACTAGCGGGACTGTACGAGCAGTACTTC. Its protein is CASREGLAGLYEQYF.